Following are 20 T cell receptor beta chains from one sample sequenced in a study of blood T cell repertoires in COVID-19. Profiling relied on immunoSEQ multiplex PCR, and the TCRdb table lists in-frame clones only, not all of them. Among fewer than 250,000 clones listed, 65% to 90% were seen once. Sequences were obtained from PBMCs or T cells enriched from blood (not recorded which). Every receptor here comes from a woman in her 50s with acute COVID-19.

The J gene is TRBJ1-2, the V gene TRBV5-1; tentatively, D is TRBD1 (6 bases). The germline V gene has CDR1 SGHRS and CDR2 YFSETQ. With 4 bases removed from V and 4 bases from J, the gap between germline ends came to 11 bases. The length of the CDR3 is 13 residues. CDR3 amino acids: CASSEQGSYGYTF. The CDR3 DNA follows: TGCGCCAGCAGCGAACAGGGTTCCTATGGCTACACCTTC.

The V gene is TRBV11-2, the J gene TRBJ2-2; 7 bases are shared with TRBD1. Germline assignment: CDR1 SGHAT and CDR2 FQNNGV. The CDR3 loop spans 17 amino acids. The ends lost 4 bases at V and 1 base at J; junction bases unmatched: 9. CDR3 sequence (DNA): TGTGCCAGCAGCTCATTCTACAGGGGTCTGAACACCGGGGAGCTGTTTTTT. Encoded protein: CASSSFYRGLNTGELFF.

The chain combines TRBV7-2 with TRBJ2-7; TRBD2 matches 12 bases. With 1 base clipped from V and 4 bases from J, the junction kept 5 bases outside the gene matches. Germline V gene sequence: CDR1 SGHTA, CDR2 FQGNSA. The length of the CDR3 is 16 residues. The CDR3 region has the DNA TGTGCCAGCAGCTTAGGGGGACTAGCGGGCCCGTACGAGCAGTACTTC. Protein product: CASSLGGLAGPYEQYF.

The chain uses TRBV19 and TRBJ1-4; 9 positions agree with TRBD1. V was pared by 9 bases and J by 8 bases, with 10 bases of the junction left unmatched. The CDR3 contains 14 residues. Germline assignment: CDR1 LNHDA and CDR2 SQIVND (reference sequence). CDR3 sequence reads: CASSSRQGEEKLFF. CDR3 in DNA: TGTGCCAGCAGCTCTAGACAGGGGGAAGAAAAACTGTTTTTT.

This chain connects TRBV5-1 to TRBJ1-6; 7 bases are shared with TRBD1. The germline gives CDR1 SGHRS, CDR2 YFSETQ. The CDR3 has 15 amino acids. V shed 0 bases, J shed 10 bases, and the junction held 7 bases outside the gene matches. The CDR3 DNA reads TGCGCCAGCAGCTTGGGCCGGGACAGTCAGTCACCCCTCCACTTT. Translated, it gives CASSLGRDSQSPLHF.

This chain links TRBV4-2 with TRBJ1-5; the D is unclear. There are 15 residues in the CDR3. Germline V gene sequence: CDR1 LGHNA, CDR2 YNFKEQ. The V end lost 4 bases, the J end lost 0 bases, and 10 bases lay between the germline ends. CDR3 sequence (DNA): TGTGCCAGCAGCCCTGGACTCTATAGCAATCAGCCCCAGCATTTT. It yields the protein CASSPGLYSNQPQHF.

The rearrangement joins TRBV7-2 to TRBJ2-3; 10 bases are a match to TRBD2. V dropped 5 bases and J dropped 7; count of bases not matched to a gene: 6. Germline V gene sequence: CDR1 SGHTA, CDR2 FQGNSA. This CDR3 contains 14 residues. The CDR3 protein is CASSGRSGRNTQYF. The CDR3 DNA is TGTGCCAGCAGCGGACGTAGCGGGAGGAATACGCAGTATTTT.

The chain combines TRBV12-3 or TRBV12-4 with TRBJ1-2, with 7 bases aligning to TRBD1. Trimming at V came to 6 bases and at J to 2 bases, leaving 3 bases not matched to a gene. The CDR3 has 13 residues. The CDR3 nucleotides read TGTGCCAGCAGAGCAGGGGGGAACTATGGCTACACCTTC. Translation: CASRAGGNYGYTF.

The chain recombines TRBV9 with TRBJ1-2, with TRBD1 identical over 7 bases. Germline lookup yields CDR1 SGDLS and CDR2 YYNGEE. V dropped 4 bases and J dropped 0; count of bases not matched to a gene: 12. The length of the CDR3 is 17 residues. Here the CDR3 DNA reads TGTGCCAGCAGCCTCAGACAGGGCCTTAATTCTAACTATGGCTACACCTTC. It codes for CASSLRQGLNSNYGYTF. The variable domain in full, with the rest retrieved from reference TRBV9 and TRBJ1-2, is DSGVTQTPKHLITATGQRVTLRCSPRSGDLSVYWYQQSLDQGLQFLIQYYNGEERAKGNILERFSAQQFPDLHSELNLSSLELGDSALYFCASSLRQGLNSNYGYTFGSGTRLTVV.

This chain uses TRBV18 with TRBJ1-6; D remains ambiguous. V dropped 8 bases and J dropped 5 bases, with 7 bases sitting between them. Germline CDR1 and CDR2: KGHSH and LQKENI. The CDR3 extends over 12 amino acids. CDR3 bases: TGTGCCAGCGCCCTAGATAATTCACCCCTCCACTTT. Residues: CASALDNSPLHF. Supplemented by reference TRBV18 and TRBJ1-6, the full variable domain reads NAGVMQNPRHLVRRRGQEARLRCSPMKGHSHVYWYRQLPEEGLKFMVYLQKENIIDESGMPKERFSAEFPKEGPSILRIQQVVRGDSAAYFCASALDNSPLHFGNGTRLTVT.

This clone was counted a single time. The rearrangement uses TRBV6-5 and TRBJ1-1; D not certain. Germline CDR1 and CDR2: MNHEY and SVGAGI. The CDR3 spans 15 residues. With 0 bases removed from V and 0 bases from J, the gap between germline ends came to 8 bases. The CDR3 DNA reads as TGTGCCAGCAGTTACTCTTTAACGGTGAACACTGAAGCTTTCTTT. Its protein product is CASSYSLTVNTEAFF.

CDR3 DNA sequence: TGTGCCAGCATGTCTTCTGGGGCCAACGTCCTGACTTTC. It codes for CASMSSGANVLTF. The gene calls are TRBV28 and TRBJ2-6; no clear D. Trimming removed 7 bases at V and 1 base at J, with 5 bases between. Germline CDR1 reads MDHEN; CDR2 reads SYDVKM. This CDR3 comprises 13 residues.

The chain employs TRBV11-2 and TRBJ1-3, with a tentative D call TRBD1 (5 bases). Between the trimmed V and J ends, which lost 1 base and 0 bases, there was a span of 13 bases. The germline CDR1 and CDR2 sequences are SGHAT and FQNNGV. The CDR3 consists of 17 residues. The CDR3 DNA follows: TGTGCCAGCAGCTTAGCTTTCCAGGGAAGCTCTGGAAACACCATATATTTT. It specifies CASSLAFQGSSGNTIYF.

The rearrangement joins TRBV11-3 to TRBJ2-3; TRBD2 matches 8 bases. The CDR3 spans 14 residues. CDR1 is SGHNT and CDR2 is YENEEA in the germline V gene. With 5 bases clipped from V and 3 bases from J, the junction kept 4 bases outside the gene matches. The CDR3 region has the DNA TGTGCCAGCAGCCGGGGCGGGAGGACAGATACGCAGTATTTT. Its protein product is CASSRGGRTDTQYF. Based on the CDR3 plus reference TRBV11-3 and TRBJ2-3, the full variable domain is EAGVVQSPRYKIIEKKQPVAFWCNPISGHNTLYWYLQNLGQGPELLIRYENEEAVDDSQLPKDRFSAERLKGVDSTLKIQPAELGDSAVYLCASSRGGRTDTQYFGPGTRLTVL.

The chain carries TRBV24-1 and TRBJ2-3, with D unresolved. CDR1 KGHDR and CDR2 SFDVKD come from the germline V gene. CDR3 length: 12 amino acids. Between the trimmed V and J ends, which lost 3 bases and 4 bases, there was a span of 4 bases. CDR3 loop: CATSDLADTQYF. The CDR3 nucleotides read TGTGCCACCAGTGATCTAGCAGATACGCAGTATTTT.

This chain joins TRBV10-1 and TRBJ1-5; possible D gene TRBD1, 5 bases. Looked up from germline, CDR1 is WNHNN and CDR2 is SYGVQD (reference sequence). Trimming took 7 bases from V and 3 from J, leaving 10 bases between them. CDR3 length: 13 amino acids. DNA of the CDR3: TGCGCCAGCAATCAGGGAAACAATCAGCCCCAGCATTTT. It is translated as CASNQGNNQPQHF.

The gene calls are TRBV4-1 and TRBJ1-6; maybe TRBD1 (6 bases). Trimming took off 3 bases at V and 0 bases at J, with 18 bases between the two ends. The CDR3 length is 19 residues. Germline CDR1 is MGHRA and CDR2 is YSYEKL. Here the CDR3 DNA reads TGCGCCAGCAGCCAGTCACTTGGGGGCGCGGGCTCCTATAATTCACCCCTCCACTTT. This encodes CASSQSLGGAGSYNSPLHF.

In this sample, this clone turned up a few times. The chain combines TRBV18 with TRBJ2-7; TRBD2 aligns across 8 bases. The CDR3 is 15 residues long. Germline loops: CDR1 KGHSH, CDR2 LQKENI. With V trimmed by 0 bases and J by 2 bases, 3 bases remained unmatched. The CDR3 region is CASSPPREGTYEQYF. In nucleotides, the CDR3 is TGTGCCAGCTCACCACCCCGGGAGGGCACCTACGAGCAGTACTTC.

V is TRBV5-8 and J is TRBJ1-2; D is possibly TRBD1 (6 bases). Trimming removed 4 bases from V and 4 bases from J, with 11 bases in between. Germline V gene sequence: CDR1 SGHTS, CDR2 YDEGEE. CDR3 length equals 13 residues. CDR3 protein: CASSREGGYGYTF. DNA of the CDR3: TGTGCCAGCAGCCGGGAGGGGGGCTATGGCTACACCTTC.

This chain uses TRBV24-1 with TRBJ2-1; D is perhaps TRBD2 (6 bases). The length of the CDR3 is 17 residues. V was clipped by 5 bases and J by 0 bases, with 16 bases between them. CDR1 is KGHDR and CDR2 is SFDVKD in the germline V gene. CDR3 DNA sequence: TGTGCCACCAGTGGTTCCCGGGACTCGAGCTCCTACAATGAGCAGTTCTTC. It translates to CATSGSRDSSSYNEQFF.